The next 18 T cell receptor beta chains were all read from a single sample in a study of blood T cell repertoires in COVID-19. Sequencing was performed with immunoSEQ multiplex PCR; in TCRdb, only in-frame clones are kept and a portion is missing. Found here are 150,000 to 200,000 clones, approximately 89% of them singletons; the top ten hold 6.5% to 9%. Material: peripheral blood. Receptors originate from a woman aged 55-69 years with acute or convalescent COVID-19.

The V gene is TRBV5-1, the J gene TRBJ1-1; TRBD1 agrees at 8 bases. The V gene end was trimmed by 4 bases and the J gene end by 7 bases; junction bases not matched to a gene: 9. Germline lookup yields CDR1 SGHRS and CDR2 YFSETQ. The CDR3 runs to 14 residues. The CDR3 nucleotides read TGCGCCAGCAGCCTCCTGGACAGGGTTGGTGAAGCTTTCTTT. This encodes CASSLLDRVGEAFF.

The chain links TRBV7-9 to TRBJ2-1, with a possible D match to TRBD1 (5 bases). This CDR3 is 14 amino acids long. Trimming left V 5 bases short and J 9 bases short, with 17 bases between. Germline V gene lookup returns CDR1 SEHNR and CDR2 FQNEAQ (reference sequence). This CDR3 reads CASSIGQGTSEQFF. The CDR3 DNA follows: TGTGCCAGCAGCATCGGGCAGGGAACGAGTGAGCAGTTCTTC.

The chain uses TRBV11-2 and TRBJ2-1; 9 nucleotides match TRBD2. The germline CDR1 and CDR2 sequences are SGHAT and FQNNGV. The ends lost 6 bases at V and 9 bases at J; junction bases unmatched: 12. The CDR3 consists of 15 residues. The CDR3 reads CASRLWGREGREQFF. In DNA, the CDR3 is TGTGCCAGCAGACTTTGGGGGCGGGAGGGCCGTGAGCAGTTCTTC.

CDR3 loop: CASSLYRGQGTNTEAFF. For the CDR3, the DNA is TGTGCCAGCAGTTTATATCGTGGGCAGGGCACGAACACTGAAGCTTTCTTT. This chain connects TRBV28 to TRBJ1-1; a possible D gene is TRBD1 (5 bases). There are 17 residues in the CDR3. Trimming took off 1 base at V and 1 base at J, with 16 bases between the two ends. Germline V lookup: CDR1 MDHEN, CDR2 SYDVKM.

V is TRBV6-6 and J is TRBJ1-6; possible D gene TRBD1, 6 bases. Per germline, CDR1 MNHNY and CDR2 SVGAGI (reference sequence). This CDR3 has 14 residues. V gave up 5 bases and J gave up 15 bases, with 20 bases separating them. CDR3 nucleotides: TGTGCCAGCAGTCTCCAACCGGGACAAAGTGGCCTCCACTTT. Translated, it gives CASSLQPGQSGLHF.

This clone was picked up one time. The genes are TRBV19 and TRBJ1-2; D is unresolved. The CDR3 spans 13 residues. CDR1 is LNHDA and CDR2 is SQIVND in the germline V gene (reference sequence). Trimming removed 8 bases from V and 8 bases from J, with 18 bases in between. The CDR3 protein is CASQIRGVGGYTF. The CDR3 DNA reads TGTGCCAGTCAGATCCGGGGTGTAGGCGGCTACACCTTC. The complete variable domain, with remaining parts taken from reference TRBV19 and TRBJ1-2, reads DGGITQSPKYLFRKEGQNVTLSCEQNLNHDAMYWYRQDPGQGLRLIYYSQIVNDFQKGDIAEGYSVSREKKESFPLTVTSAQKNPTAFYLCASQIRGVGGYTFGSGTRLTVV.

The chain uses TRBV6-1 and TRBJ1-2, with D uncertain. Trimming stripped 2 bases from V and 4 bases from J, with 17 bases between. Germline V gene data show CDR1 as MNHNS and CDR2 as SASEGT. This CDR3 has 16 residues. The CDR3 loop reads CASSEFFTASSYGYTF. The CDR3 DNA reads as TGTGCCAGCAGTGAATTTTTCACGGCTAGCTCCTATGGCTACACCTTC.

This chain uses TRBV5-8 with TRBJ2-7, with 10 bases matching TRBD1. There are 15 residues in the CDR3. Looked up from germline, CDR1 is SGHTS and CDR2 is YDEGEE. With V trimmed by 6 bases and J by 5 bases, 11 bases remained unmatched. CDR3 in DNA: TGTGCCAGCACCTTTGGCGGGACAGGGGCCCACGAGCAGTACTTC. It codes for CASTFGGTGAHEQYF. Variable domain in full (rest from reference TRBV5-8 and TRBJ2-7): EAGVTQSPTHLIKTRGQQATLRCSPISGHTSVYWYQQALGLGLQFLLWYDEGEERNRGNFPPRFSGRQFPNYSSELNVNALELEDSALYLCASTFGGTGAHEQYFGPGTRLTVT.

The V gene is TRBV5-4, the J gene TRBJ2-1; 11 nucleotides agree with TRBD2. After removal of 7 bases from V and 2 bases from J, the junction contained 8 bases not matched to a gene. The CDR3 totals 16 residues. CDR1 is SGHNT, CDR2 YYREEE, per germline (reference sequence). DNA for the CDR3: TGTGCCAGCCTCCCGGGACTAGCGGACACCTACAATGAGCAGTTCTTC. It yields the protein CASLPGLADTYNEQFF.

The rearrangement uses TRBV5-1 and TRBJ2-1; TRBD2 is a possible D gene (6 bases). CDR3 length equals 14 residues. Germline lookup yields CDR1 SGHRS and CDR2 YFSETQ. The ends were cut back, 0 bases at V and 2 bases at J, with 6 bases in the middle. In nucleotides, the CDR3 is TGCGCCAGCAGCTTGGGACTAGCCTACAATGAGCAGTTCTTC. Residues: CASSLGLAYNEQFF. The complete variable domain, with remaining parts taken from reference TRBV5-1 and TRBJ2-1, reads KAGVTQTPRYLIKTRGQQVTLSCSPISGHRSVSWYQQTPGQGLQFLFEYFSETQRNKGNFPGRFSGRQFSNSRSEMNVSTLELGDSALYLCASSLGLAYNEQFFGPGTRLTVL.

The chain links TRBV5-1 to TRBJ1-2; the match to TRBD1 covers 9 bases. CDR3 size: 20 residues. The germline V gene encodes CDR1 SGHRS and CDR2 YFSETQ. V shed 1 base, J shed 2 bases, and the junction held 18 bases outside the gene matches. In DNA, the CDR3 is TGCGCCAGCAGCTTGTATGGGTCTAGGGGACAGGGCTATGGGAACTATGGCTACACCTTC. Amino acid sequence: CASSLYGSRGQGYGNYGYTF.

In its sample, this clone was seen a few times. The chain joins TRBV5-4 to TRBJ2-5; 8 nucleotides match TRBD1. This CDR3 has 14 amino acids. Per germline, CDR1 SGHNT and CDR2 YYREEE (reference sequence). V lost 4 bases and J lost 3; bases outside the gene matches: 5. CDR3 sequence reads: CASSVMTGEETQYF. CDR3 bases: TGTGCCAGCAGCGTAATGACAGGGGAAGAGACCCAGTACTTC. Together with reference TRBV5-4 and TRBJ2-5, the CDR3 gives the full variable domain: ETGVTQSPTHLIKTRGQQVTLRCSSQSGHNTVSWYQQALGQGPQFIFQYYREEENGRGNFPPRFSGLQFPNYSSELNVNALELDDSALYLCASSVMTGEETQYFGPGTRLLVL.

This clone was found a few times. The chain recombines TRBV6-1 with TRBJ1-4; no reliable D call. This CDR3 spans 12 amino acids. Per germline, CDR1 MNHNS and CDR2 SASEGT. Between the trimmed V and J ends, which lost 2 bases and 4 bases, there was a span of 2 bases. The CDR3 bases are TGTGCCAGCAGTGAACATAATGAAAAACTGTTTTTT. It codes for CASSEHNEKLFF.

This clone showed up just a few times. The chain combines TRBV7-9 with TRBJ1-5; 10 positions agree with TRBD1. Trimming removed 5 bases from V and 2 bases from J; junction bases left unmatched: 9. CDR1 is SEHNR and CDR2 is FQNEAQ in the germline V gene (reference sequence). The CDR3 totals 17 residues. CDR3 residues: CASSRDRGGNGNQPQHF. The CDR3 bases are TGTGCCAGCAGCCGGGACAGGGGAGGAAATGGCAATCAGCCCCAGCATTTT.

CDR3 DNA: TGTGCCACCCAGGAGGGGAGGGAAAAACTGTTTTTT. Protein product: CATQEGREKLFF. The V gene is TRBV28, the J gene TRBJ1-4, with D perhaps matching TRBD1 (5 bases). Trimming took off 10 bases at V and 8 bases at J, with 14 bases between the two ends. Per the germline V gene, CDR1 is MDHEN and CDR2 is SYDVKM. This CDR3 region has 12 residues.

The gene calls are TRBV7-6 and TRBJ2-2, with unresolved D. CDR1 and CDR2 (germline): SGHVS, FNYEAQ. The CDR3 length is 16 residues. V was cut by 5 bases and J by 0 bases, with 13 bases left in between. The CDR3 here is CASSPSRQANTGELFF. CDR3 sequence (DNA): TGTGCCAGCAGCCCTTCTCGGCAGGCGAACACCGGGGAGCTGTTTTTT.

V gene TRBV2 combines with J gene TRBJ1-4; 7 nucleotides align to TRBD1. This CDR3 has 14 residues. Looked up from germline, CDR1 is SNHLY and CDR2 is FYNNEI. The ends lost 8 bases at V and 3 bases at J; junction bases unmatched: 6. The CDR3 loop reads CASSDRVANEKLFF. In DNA form, the CDR3 reads TGTGCCAGCTCCGACAGGGTCGCTAATGAAAAACTGTTTTTT. Filled out from reference TRBV2 and TRBJ1-4, the complete variable domain reads EPEVTQTPSHQVTQMGQEVILRCVPISNHLYFYWYRQILGQKVEFLVSFYNNEISEKSEIFDDQFSVERPDGSNFTLKIRSTKLEDSAMYFCASSDRVANEKLFFGSGTQLSVL.

The chain has TRBV11-3 and TRBJ2-5, with D unresolved. Germline V gene lookup returns CDR1 SGHNT and CDR2 YENEEA. CDR3 length: 12 amino acids. V was pared by 3 bases and J by 4 bases, with 6 bases between. The CDR3 is CASSFTRETQYF. The CDR3 DNA sequence: TGTGCCAGCAGCTTCACCAGAGAGACCCAGTACTTC.